This note documents a single T cell receptor (beta chain) sequence. In this sample, this clonotype turned up many times. Its antigen is unknown. Per-nucleotide qualities are absent, and no much larger clonotype sits a single base away. Surgical brain or tumor specimens were cryofrozen in liquid nitrogen immediately after resection, and peripheral blood cells were collected concurrently. V and J are truncated by 3 bases and 6 bases respectively, leaving an intervening sequence of 15 bases. According to the germline V gene, CDR1 reads MDHEN and CDR2 reads SYDVKM. Spanning cysteine to phenylalanine, the CDR3 consists of 15 amino acids. The retained sequence is limited to the CDR3, 45 bases, with the frame set at the first base. The data were obtained in a study of glioma-infiltrating T cells (dated by TCRdb to about 2016). At the level of the whole study: The low-grade gliomas were WHO grade II oligodendrogliomas or astrocytomas, while the glioblastomas were WHO grade IV tumors sampled at initial diagnosis rather than at recurrent diagnosis. Before surgery, glioma patients were given dexamethasone for six or fewer days. The sequencing target for blood libraries was 4.5- to 10-fold coverage of 950,000 to 1,000,000 peripheral T cells. TCR alpha- and beta-chain repertoires were sequenced from glioma tissue, non-neoplastic brain tissue and matched peripheral blood mononuclear cells. To gauge divergence between tissue and blood T-cell populations, every tissue-infiltrating repertoire was compared against the peripheral blood repertoire from the same patient. The paired cohort comprised three low-grade glioma patients, several primary glioblastoma patients and three non-glioma patients contributing non-neoplastic brain tissue.

TCR alpha and beta CDR3 regions were amplified with the iRepertoire nested amplicon-rescue multiplex PCR (arm-PCR) platform from RNA. One-step reverse transcription and amplification used roughly 95-450 ng of tissue mRNA or PBMC total RNA as input. Following bead purification, Illumina adapters were added by a secondary multiplex PCR, and the libraries were gel-purified between 200 and 400 bp. Internal 6-nucleotide barcodes were carried by the libraries and were used for demultiplexing. The libraries were sequenced on an Illumina MiSeq using 2x220 or 2x250 nucleotide paired-end reads. The original methods were these. Paired reads were merged using FLASH 1.2.11 and were aligned to the GRCh37 human genome using BWA-MEM, after which TRA and TRB reads were extracted. For V and J assignment, an IMGT-derived reference of cassette sequences and CDR3 motifs that included pseudogenes was used. Three-frame translation of reads was performed, and productive CDR3s were defined as those with a C...FGXG motif and no stop codons. Unique combinations of V-J cassette pair and CDR3 amino acid sequence were defined as clonotypes. Filtering of reads was based on Hamming distance, with the threshold set by the sequence error rate of each sample in mapped regions. Through fastp at Q25 and MiXCR, TCRdb rebuilt clones from the public reads, retaining in-frame beta chains. Each entry merges the rows of one CDR3 protein and shows their most common DNA and genes. TCRdb assigned the V and J calls; the authors' analysis was not used. Present in this sample are fewer than 500,000 distinct CDR3 sequences, around 38% of which were seen just once. Together, the top ten hold around 13% of the sample.

What the work shows at the level of the full study, not this receptor alone: Small numbers underpinned the group comparisons: about eight glioblastoma patients, three low-grade glioma patients and three non-neoplastic patients. Very few CDR3 sequences were found to be shared between tissue and blood, and this scarcity was attributed to high CDR3 diversity and limited sampling. Patients with low tissue-blood divergence were marked by a signature set of shared blood CDR3 motifs, and that set was depleted in highly divergent patients. VJ-independent divergence between tissue and blood was lower than expected in non-neoplastic patients but higher than expected in all gliomas, particularly low-grade gliomas.

This TCR was sampled from a human donor with low-grade glioma or glioblastoma, undergoing nonglioma brain surgery, or in good health (not recorded which). The V and J segments used are TRBV28 and TRBJ1-3, and the D gene may be TRBD1, 6 bases matching. Material for sequencing was glioma tissue, nonneoplastic brain tissue, or PBMCs (not recorded which). The CDR3 region: CASSLPTGFENTIYF. The DNA sequence is as follows: TGTGCCAGCAGTTTGCCCACAGGGTTTGAAAACACCATATATTTT.